The following is a TCR beta chain sequence with its context. Germline-derived CDR1 and CDR2 are DFQATT and SNEGSKA (reference sequence). J was trimmed by 9 bases and V by 3 bases; bases with no gene match: 10. CDR3 length equals 15 residues. Repertoires were generated with immunoSEQ multiplex PCR, while TCRdb's copy carries only in-frame clones and drops some. This table has 40,000 to 50,000 clones, 90% appearing once. The data stem from a study of blood T cell repertoires in COVID-19. The gene calls are TRBV20-1 and TRBJ2-1; 11 bases align to TRBD2. Sequencing was done on a sample of peripheral blood. This clonotype was obtained from a man between 65 and 80 years old with active COVID-19. The CDR3 nucleotides read TGCAGTGCTAGTCCAAACCTAGCGGGGGGCGGTGAGCAGTTCTTC. Translation: CSASPNLAGGGEQFF.